This TCR beta chain was sequenced in a study of beta chain features in type 1 diabetes. The CDR3 consists of 16 residues. CDR1 is SGHRS, CDR2 YFSETQ, per germline. V was shortened by 2 bases and J by 1 base, with 12 bases between the two germline ends. A note on this clone: What it recognizes is unknown.

Study results and caveats: For cells with high TCR expression, cDNA sequencing could yield over-representation.

Since all of the isolated RNA was reverse transcribed, expressed TCRB transcripts were what got sequenced. Data came from immunoSEQ multiplex PCR; TCRdb stores just in-frame clones and leaves some out. The sample consists of 250,000 or so clones, 25% to 30% of them appearing once. The sequencing input was central memory CD4+ T cells from blood. The chain employs TRBV5-1 and TRBJ2-2; D is undetermined. This receptor was identified in a young man in good health. The CDR3 DNA sequence: TGCGCCAGCAGCTTTTCAGGCAGATTGAACACCGGGGAGCTGTTTTTT. Translating it yields CASSFSGRLNTGELFF.